The entry below describes one T cell receptor (beta chain). What it binds is unknown. This sample stems from a study of OX40 agonist ivuxolimab in advanced cancers. Across the study: Ivuxolimab was administered intravenously to patients at 0.01 to 10 mg/kg every 2 weeks. The eligibility criteria allowed prior anti-PD-1, anti-PD-L1 or anti-CTLA-4 therapy, and 40% had some. Study-wide findings and caveats: Also present in some nonresponders was a low level of normalized T-cell clonal expansion. Among the lowest peripheral clonal expansion occurred in 0.1-3.0 mg/kg partial responders.

Clones were sequenced by immunoSEQ multiplex PCR, and TCRdb holds only the in-frame ones, with some missing. The sample contains some 80,000 clones, 84% of which appear only once. Material: CD4+ or CD8+ T cells sorted from blood, obtained in a trial of the OX40 agonist ivuxolimab. This TCR came from an adult with an advanced solid tumor such as melanoma, head and neck, liver or kidney cancer.

CDR3 nucleotide sequence: TGTGCCAGCACCCGGACAGGGGGATACTACGAGCAGTACTTC. Its protein is CASTRTGGYYEQYF. V is TRBV6-1 and J is TRBJ2-7, with TRBD1 matching over 10 bases. V trimming: 7 bases; J trimming: 3 bases; junction bases outside the gene matches: 6. The CDR3 is 14 residues long. The germline V gene has CDR1 MNHNS and CDR2 SASEGT.